Below are 23 T cell receptor beta chains sequenced from a single sample in a study of T cells in Graves' hyperthyroidism and ophthalmopathy. There were TCR beta CDR3 regions amplified from RNA transcripts. Primed by the HTBI set, a first-round RT-PCR was run on the TCR CDR3. TCRdb processed the multiplex PCR reads anew with MiXCR; each CDR3 protein has one entry. The repertoire holds under 550,000 distinct CDR3 sequences, less than 20% seen once, with 47% in the top ten. What was sequenced was blood. The receptors originated from a man aged 40-49 years with Graves' ophthalmopathy.

The rearrangement joins TRBV7-8 to TRBJ2-1, with 11 bases that match TRBD2. Unmatched junction bases numbered 13, after V lost 1 base and J lost 8 bases. The CDR3 sequence is 18 residues long. CDR1 SGHVS and CDR2 FQNEAQ come from the germline V gene. CDR3 sequence: CASSLGPLAGGAGHEQFF. The CDR3, as DNA: TGTGCCAGCAGCTTAGGGCCGCTAGCGGGGGGCGCAGGGCATGAGCAGTTCTTC.

The gene calls are TRBV5-1 and TRBJ2-5; tentatively, D is TRBD2 (6 bases). V was pared by 4 bases and J by 6 bases, with 13 bases between. The germline gives CDR1 SGHRS, CDR2 YFSETQ. The CDR3 spans 13 residues. CDR3 coding DNA: TGCGCCAGCAGCCTGACTAGTACAAAGACCCAGTACTTC. Residues: CASSLTSTKTQYF.

At least ten counts were recorded for this clonotype. This chain links TRBV5-1 with TRBJ1-1; 7 bases line up with TRBD1. CDR3 size: 18 residues. Germline CDR1 is SGHRS and CDR2 is YFSETQ. Unmatched junction bases numbered 14, after V lost 3 bases and J lost 0 bases. This chain's CDR3 is CASSSLAGGRGVNTEAFF. As DNA, the CDR3 is TGCGCCAGCAGCTCCCTCGCAGGGGGTAGAGGCGTGAACACTGAAGCTTTCTTT.

V gene TRBV28 combines with J gene TRBJ2-5, with 8 bases matching TRBD1. The CDR3 runs 16 residues. CDR1 and CDR2 (germline): MDHEN, SYDVKM. The J segment lost 4 bases and the V segment lost 10 bases, leaving 17 bases of the junction unmatched. The CDR3 here is CAITSPGQAGGETQYF. The CDR3 DNA reads as TGTGCCATTACTTCCCCGGGACAGGCCGGTGGAGAGACCCAGTACTTC.

Many counts were recorded for this clonotype. The chain carries TRBV20-1 and TRBJ2-7; D gene uncertain. The CDR3 is made up of 16 amino acids. CDR1 DFQATT and CDR2 SNEGSKA come from the germline V gene (reference sequence). Trimming took off 2 bases at V and 0 bases at J, with 17 bases between the two ends. CDR3 coding DNA: TGCAGTGCTAGATCGAGCCTTTACGAGAGCTCCTACGAGCAGTACTTC. Translated: CSARSSLYESSYEQYF.

The chain couples TRBV24-1 to TRBJ2-3, with D possibly being TRBD1 or TRBD2 (5 bases each). The germline CDR1 and CDR2 sequences are KGHDR and SFDVKD. The CDR3 spans 13 residues. V was shortened by 9 bases and J by 2 bases, with 11 bases between the two germline ends. CDR3 amino acids: CATRDGDTDTQYF. The CDR3 DNA follows: TGTGCCACCCGGGACGGGGACACAGATACGCAGTATTTT.

The chain couples TRBV20-1 to TRBJ1-1; D might be TRBD1 (5 bases). Germline CDR1 is DFQATT and CDR2 is SNEGSKA (reference sequence). V was shortened by 7 bases and J by 3 bases, with 12 bases between the two germline ends. This CDR3 is built from 12 residues. CDR3 nucleotides: TGCAGTGGATCAGGGTCGGACACTGAAGCTTTCTTT. Its protein is CSGSGSDTEAFF.

In its sample, this clonotype was seen many times. J is TRBJ2-1 and V is TRBV7-3; 12 bases fit TRBD2. Trimming at V came to 1 base and at J to 7 bases, leaving 8 bases not matched to a gene. Germline CDR1 and CDR2: SGHTA and FQGTGA. The CDR3 sequence is 17 residues long. This CDR3 is CASSLRPSGGAGNEQFF. The CDR3 bases are TGTGCCAGCAGCTTAAGGCCTAGCGGGGGGGCAGGTAATGAGCAGTTCTTC.

This chain links TRBV28 with TRBJ1-5; maybe TRBD1 (5 bases). This CDR3 is built from 12 residues. The V end lost 7 bases, the J end lost 7 bases, and 11 bases lay between the germline ends. Germline V gives CDR1 MDHEN, CDR2 SYDVKM. For the CDR3, the DNA is TGTGCCAGCATGCCGGGGGTCCAGCCCCAGCATTTT. Translating it yields CASMPGVQPQHF. Variable domain in full (rest from reference TRBV28 and TRBJ1-5): DVKVTQSSRYLVKRTGEKVFLECVQDMDHENMFWYRQDPGLGLRLIYFSYDVKMKEKGDIPEGYSVSREKKERFSLILESASTNQTSMYLCASMPGVQPQHFGDGTRLSIL.

This clonotype was counted a few times. This sequence joins TRBV6-5 and TRBJ1-2, with 10 bases aligning to TRBD1. Germline CDR1 and CDR2: MNHEY and SVGAGI. V gave up 0 bases and J gave up 5 bases; unmatched junction bases: 12. CDR3 length equals 18 residues. The CDR3 nucleotides are TGTGCCAGCAGTTACTCACCGGGACAGGGGAGTAATTGGTATGGCTACACCTTC. Translation: CASSYSPGQGSNWYGYTF.

This clonotype was seen at least ten times. The gene calls are TRBV28 and TRBJ2-7; D gene ambiguous. Germline V gene sequence: CDR1 MDHEN, CDR2 SYDVKM. Trimming pared 10 bases from V and 1 base from J, leaving 8 bases between. The CDR3 spans 11 residues. The CDR3 DNA reads TGTGCCACCCAGACGTCCTACGAGCAGTACTTC. Protein product: CATQTSYEQYF. Full variable domain (missing parts from reference TRBV28 and TRBJ2-7): DVKVTQSSRYLVKRTGEKVFLECVQDMDHENMFWYRQDPGLGLRLIYFSYDVKMKEKGDIPEGYSVSREKKERFSLILESASTNQTSMYLCATQTSYEQYFGPGTRLTVT.

The chain uses TRBV19 and TRBJ2-2, with TRBD1 matching 9 bases. The CDR3 runs to 15 residues. Germline V gives CDR1 LNHDA, CDR2 SQIVND (reference sequence). V lost 6 bases, J lost 2 bases, and 4 bases stayed unmatched. The CDR3 region is CASRGQGLNTGELFF. The DNA for the CDR3 is TGTGCCAGTAGGGGACAGGGCCTAAACACCGGGGAGCTGTTTTTT.

This chain links TRBV29-1 with TRBJ2-7; 13 bases are a match to TRBD2. This CDR3 has 15 amino acids. Germline V lookup: CDR1 SQVTM, CDR2 ANQGSEA. V trimming: 3 bases; J trimming: 4 bases; junction bases outside the gene matches: 6. The DNA of the CDR3 is TGCAGCGTTGATGGACTAGCGGGAGTTAAATACGAGCAGTACTTC. Protein product: CSVDGLAGVKYEQYF.

The chain recombines TRBV30 with TRBJ2-1; TRBD2 matches 7 bases. This CDR3 has 13 amino acids. The trim removed 1 base at V and 9 bases at J, leaving 6 bases unmatched. Per germline, CDR1 GTSNPN and CDR2 SVGIG (reference sequence). CDR3 bases: TGTGCCTGGAGTGCCGCCCGCGGGGGTGAGCAGTTCTTC. This codes for CAWSAARGGEQFF.

This clonotype was counted at least ten times. The chain recombines TRBV18 with TRBJ2-1, with D tentatively TRBD2 (6 bases). Germline CDR1 reads KGHSH; CDR2 reads LQKENI. This CDR3 spans 15 amino acids. V lost 0 bases, J lost 4 bases, and 10 bases lay in between. The CDR3 here is CASSPPGLQYNEQFF. CDR3 nucleotide sequence: TGTGCCAGCTCACCACCGGGACTCCAATACAATGAGCAGTTCTTC.

This clonotype was detected ten times or more. The chain has TRBV18 and TRBJ2-7; a weak D match, TRBD2 (5 bases). Trimming removed 4 bases from V and 6 bases from J, with 13 bases in between. CDR1 and CDR2 (germline): KGHSH, LQKENI. CDR3 length: 13 residues. The CDR3 nucleotides are TGTGCCAGCTCACTATTGAGCGGCGCCGAGCAGTACTTC. This translates into CASSLLSGAEQYF.

Worth noting for this clonotype: A much larger clone lies one base from this, so it may be a read error. The chain links TRBV7-3 to TRBJ2-2, with TRBD2 matching 10 bases. This CDR3 has 17 amino acids. The trim removed 2 bases at V and 8 bases at J, leaving 11 bases unmatched. CDR1 and CDR2 (germline): SGHTA, FQGTGA. CDR3 bases: TGTGCCAGCAGCTTAGAGGTCCTAGCGGGAGATAGTGGGGAGCTGTTTTTT. This gives the protein CASSLEVLAGDSGELFF.

DNA for the CDR3: TGTGCCAGCTCACCCAGATTAGTCGACAGCACTGAAGCTTTCTTT. Protein sequence: CASSPRLVDSTEAFF. The chain recombines TRBV18 with TRBJ1-1, with D possibly matching TRBD1 (5 bases). V was trimmed by 3 bases and J by 4 bases, leaving 15 bases between them. The length of the CDR3 is 15 residues. Per germline, CDR1 KGHSH and CDR2 LQKENI. The entire variable domain, with the rest obtained from reference TRBV18 and TRBJ1-1, is as follows: NAGVMQNPRHLVRRRGQEARLRCSPMKGHSHVYWYRQLPEEGLKFMVYLQKENIIDESGMPKERFSAEFPKEGPSILRIQQVVRGDSAAYFCASSPRLVDSTEAFFGQGTRLTVV.

The chain couples TRBV9 to TRBJ1-4; no definite D call. The CDR3 loop spans 14 amino acids. V lost 0 bases, J lost 7 bases, and 10 bases lay in between. CDR1 is SGDLS and CDR2 is YYNGEE in the germline V gene. The CDR3 DNA reads TGTGCCAGCAGCGTAGGGAACGGAGTTGAAAAACTGTTTTTT. This sequence encodes CASSVGNGVEKLFF.

V gene TRBV15 combines with J gene TRBJ2-5, with D perhaps matching TRBD1 or TRBD2 (5 bases each). V dropped 0 bases and J dropped 7 bases, with 18 bases sitting between them. Germline values: CDR1 LNHNV, CDR2 YYDKDF (reference sequence). The CDR3 has 16 amino acids. This chain's CDR3 is CATSRDETGTRGTQYF. Here the CDR3 DNA reads TGTGCCACCAGCAGAGACGAAACGGGGACCCGGGGGACCCAGTACTTC.

This clonotype turned up a few times. This chain's CDR3 is CASSLNRASTEAFF. The CDR3 DNA reads as TGCGCCAGCAGCCTGAATAGGGCCAGCACTGAAGCTTTCTTT. This rearrangement joins TRBV5-1 to TRBJ1-1; D is uncertain. Trimming left V 4 bases short and J 4 bases short, with 14 bases between. CDR3 size: 14 residues. Germline CDR1 is SGHRS and CDR2 is YFSETQ.

CDR3 sequence: CASRHQGFPNQPQHF. In nucleotides, the CDR3 is TGTGCCAGCAGGCATCAGGGTTTCCCCAATCAGCCCCAGCATTTT. This chain joins TRBV28 and TRBJ1-5; D is possibly TRBD1 (5 bases). The CDR3 sequence is 15 residues long. Per germline, CDR1 MDHEN and CDR2 SYDVKM. With 6 bases removed from V and 3 bases from J, the gap between germline ends came to 15 bases.

This clonotype was recorded many times. J is TRBJ1-1 and V is TRBV11-2; D is unresolved. V lost 1 base, J lost 5 bases, and 11 bases lay in between. Germline V gene lookup returns CDR1 SGHAT and CDR2 FQNNGV. This CDR3 contains 14 residues. The chain's CDR3 is CASSLGRGRTEAFF. The CDR3 region has the DNA TGTGCCAGCAGCTTAGGCCGGGGTAGGACTGAAGCTTTCTTT.